This T cell receptor beta chain was recorded in a study of CD8+CD57+ T cells in acquired aplastic anemia. Study in general: The DNA of sorted CD4+ and CD8+ cells averaged 3.2 ug. Mean read depth for CD4+ cells from healthy donors was 9 million to 13 million.

With 4 bases removed from V and 1 base from J, the gap between germline ends came to 5 bases. This CDR3 spans 14 amino acids. CDR1 is LNHDA and CDR2 is SQIVND in the germline V gene (reference sequence). Points from the study as a whole: Patients did not significantly differ from controls in CD8+ Simpson's diversity.

Ten or more counts support this clonotype. Its specificity is unknown. Genomic DNA constituted the template upon which TCR beta VDJ and CDR3 profiling was performed. One entry per CDR3 protein results from TCRdb running MiXCR on the reads. The table includes 200,000 to 250,000 distinct CDR3 sequences, approximately 35% detected once. Source material: sorted CD4+, CD8+, or CD8+CD57+ T cells (not recorded which) from PBMCs. The receptor was derived from a human donor in good health, serving as a control. The chain employs TRBV19 and TRBJ2-6; possibly TRBD1 for D (5 bases). CDR3 sequence (DNA): TGTGCCAGTAGTACAGGGTCTGGGGCCAACGTCCTGACTTTC. It encodes CASSTGSGANVLTF.